This TCR beta chain came from a study of T cells in Graves' hyperthyroidism and ophthalmopathy. For the study at large: Peripheral blood was collected at initial diagnosis, before any treatment.

This clonotype was seen many times. What it binds is unknown. The DNA is omitted, as the CDR3 cannot be located on it reliably, and the CDR3 follows TCRdb's listing. The CDR3 is 13 amino acids long, termini counted. CDR1 is MDHEN, CDR2 SYDVKM, per germline. General observations from the study: Model-based prediction identified ophthalmopathy a median around 6.7 months prior to its onset.

A Clinical Activity Score of at least 3, a NOSPECS grade of at least 4 and a duration under 3 months were recorded in the ophthalmopathy patients. Diagnoses were established using clinical symptoms, serum thyroxine and TRAb, thyroid ultrasound and orbital computed tomography. Amplified TCR beta CDR3 regions derived from RNA transcripts. HTBI primers were the set used in a first-round RT-PCR of the TCR CDR3. A single record per CDR3 protein comes from TCRdb applying MiXCR to the multiplex PCR reads. This table holds fewer than 750,000 distinct CDR3 sequences, roughly 14% found once. V usage is TRBV28 and J usage is TRBJ2-7. Sequencing input: blood. The sequence was collected from a woman aged 40 to 49 with Graves' ophthalmopathy. CDR3 region: CASSTSPTYEQYF.